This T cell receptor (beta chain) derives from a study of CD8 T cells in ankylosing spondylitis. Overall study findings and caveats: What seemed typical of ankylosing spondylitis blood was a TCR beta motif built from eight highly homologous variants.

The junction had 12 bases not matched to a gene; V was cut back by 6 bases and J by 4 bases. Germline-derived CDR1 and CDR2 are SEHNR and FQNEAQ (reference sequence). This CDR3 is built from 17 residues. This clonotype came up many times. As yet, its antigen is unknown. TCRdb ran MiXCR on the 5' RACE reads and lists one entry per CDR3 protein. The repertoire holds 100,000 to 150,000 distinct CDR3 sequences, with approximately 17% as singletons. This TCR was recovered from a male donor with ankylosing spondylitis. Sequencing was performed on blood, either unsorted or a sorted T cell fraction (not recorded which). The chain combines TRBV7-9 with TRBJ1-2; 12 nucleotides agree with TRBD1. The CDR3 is CASRSNRDRGLGYGYTF. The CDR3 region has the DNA TGTGCCAGCAGATCTAACCGGGACAGGGGGCTAGGCTATGGCTACACCTTC.